This TCR beta chain was sequenced during a study of shared clonotypes between healthy human individuals (dated by TCRdb to 2018 to 2021). Background on the whole study: The cohort included three men and two women between 18 and 49 years of age. Between about 0.9 and 8.9 billion PBMCs per donor were obtained by leukapheresis. To increase sequencing depth and limit assay-specific biases, different laboratories used diverse techniques to prepare libraries and sequence TCR repertoires. The study deeply sequenced blood TCR repertoires of about 5 healthy adults to estimate repertoire size and the extent of clonotype sharing between individuals. For each donor, three plates each were used for CD4 naive and CD4 memory, two plates were used for CD8 naive, and one plate was used for CD8 memory.

This clone was seen only once. This receptor's antigen is unknown. The input lacks base qualities; no much larger clone sits a single base away. Here is what the overall study found, with its caveats: Incomplete sequencing was indicated by rarefaction of sorted-subset datasets, despite the large sequencing depth. Sampling was restricted to blood, and TCR repertoires in tissues likely differ from the TCR repertoires found in blood. Roughly 5.2% of naive CD4, 3% to 3.5% of naive CD8, approximately 2.2% of memory CD4, and 0.35% to 0.5% of memory CD8 clonotypes were shared across several donors. Naive subsets generally had larger estimated clonotype richness than memory subsets did. Pairwise subsampling led to the expectation that sequencing depth would affect the degree of clonotype sharing among donors. The small number of donors limited the genetic and exposure-history diversity represented. Clonotypes shared by all four sorted-subset donors showed higher generation probabilities than non-shared clonotypes.

Donors were healthy HIV-negative adults with no recently reported acute infections or vaccinations. All donors were Caucasian adults living in Nashville, Tennessee, USA. CD4+ T cells were enriched through magnetic negative selection, after which naive cells were positively selected on CD45RA and the remaining negative fraction served as the memory subset. Blood was collected by leukapheresis, and PBMCs were isolated by Ficoll-Histopaque density gradient centrifugation and then cryopreserved in liquid nitrogen vapor phase. Purity and quantity of every magnetically sorted T cell population were checked by analytical flow cytometry. From each sorted fraction, genomic DNA was isolated and quantified by UV absorbance on a Nanodrop 2000c. TCR CDR3 regions were amplified from genomic DNA by multiplex PCR using the deep immunoSEQ assay. For each cell subset, the extracted genomic DNA was distributed evenly across all wells of several immunoSEQ 96-well plates, and each plate served as one replicate. For sorted subsets, 200 to 250 ng of genomic DNA, equivalent to some 33,000 T cell genomes, went into each replicate PCR. The purified libraries were quantified using a Qubit 3.0 fluorometer, sized with a Bioanalyzer 2100, and then quantified again using the KAPA Library Quantification kit. A separate single-read 150-cycle Illumina NextSeq 550 flow cell was used to sequence each immunoSEQ 96-well plate. The authors' analysis ran thus. The immunoSEQ output contained only junctional sequences without quality scores, so filtering could not match that applied to full-length reads. To assign V/J genes and CDR3, sequences were annotated against IMGT germline references using PyIR, a Python wrapper for IgBLAST v1.9. Any read was removed if the V/J assignment was weak (E-value above 1e-6), the CDR3 was missing, or the read contained stop codons, out-of-frame junctions, or ambiguous translated residues. V3J clonotypes were defined as sequences sharing an identical inferred V gene, J gene, and CDR3 amino acid sequence. The percentage overlap between two repertoires was calculated by dividing the number of shared unique clonotypes by the size of the smaller repertoire. RTK rarefaction, the Chao1 estimator, and Recon v2.1 estimates of unobserved clonotypes were used to assess repertoire richness. Generation probabilities for all TCRbeta clonotypes obtained by the gDNA method from four donors were computed using OLGA. TCRdb provides this immuneACCESS table in a form limited to in-frame rearrangements. Some clones are lacking; in checked studies, under half of them reflect an unresolved V gene, and why the rest are absent is not known. The V and J calls and the clone size are those of that table, but D and trimming were determined from the DNA. In all, the sample holds roughly 2.2 million clones, and approximately 95% of those were seen once. The ten largest clones add up to 0.39% of the sample.

The CDR3 runs 14 residues from the cysteine to the phenylalanine. The only DNA kept is the CDR3, 42 bases in frame from the first base. At the junction V is shortened by 7 bases and J by 8 bases, with 21 bases in between. The germline V gene gives CDR1 as SQVTM and CDR2 as ANQGSEA. Material: naive CD4+ T cells from PBMCs. This specimen's cell subset or site label, per the study, means: CD45RA+ positively selected. The origin of this receptor is a man aged 18 to 30 in good health. Some clones in this sample may be carry-over from other donors' samples. The chain joins TRBV29-1 to TRBJ2-1; 6 matching bases give a weak D call of TRBD1. The CDR3 sequence is CSARRRQGLDEQFF. Here is the DNA: TGCAGCGCCCGGCGACGGCAGGGGCTCGATGAGCAGTTCTTC.